The 27 T cell receptor beta chains in this list originate from one sample, sequenced in a study of cytomegalovirus exposure and HLA in healthy donors. The study ran its PCR with 60 Vbeta and 13 Jbeta primers. The assay was immunoSEQ multiplex PCR, and TCRdb's table has in-frame clones only and misses some. The sample holds 120,000 to 150,000 clones; approximately 88% are singletons and the top ten take about 0.51%. The sample taken for sequencing was PBMCs. These TCRs come from a woman in her thirties or forties in good health and CMV-seronegative.

V usage is TRBV28 and J usage is TRBJ2-3; D is ambiguous. Germline V gene lookup returns CDR1 MDHEN and CDR2 SYDVKM. This CDR3 region has 11 residues. V was pared by 3 bases and J by 7 bases, with 5 bases between. The CDR3 DNA is TGTGCCAGCAGTTTTGCGAATACGCAGTATTTT. This translates into CASSFANTQYF.

This clone was observed a single time. The rearrangement joins TRBV18 to TRBJ2-7; D is uncertain. This CDR3 is 15 amino acids long. The V and J ends lost 1 base and 2 bases respectively, with 12 bases between them. Germline values: CDR1 KGHSH, CDR2 LQKENI. In DNA, the CDR3 is TGTGCCAGCTCACCACTCGGAGCCGGAGCCTACGAGCAGTACTTC. Its translation: CASSPLGAGAYEQYF.

The gene calls are TRBV4-1 and TRBJ1-4, with no clear D. Germline V gives CDR1 MGHRA, CDR2 YSYEKL. V was cut by 0 bases and J by 7 bases, with 15 bases left in between. CDR3 length equals 16 residues. The CDR3, as DNA: TGCGCCAGCAGCCAAGATTCCGGGAAGGCCAGTGAAAAACTGTTTTTT. Translated, it gives CASSQDSGKASEKLFF.

V usage is TRBV11-3 and J usage is TRBJ1-1, with TRBD1 matching 9 bases. CDR1 is SGHNT and CDR2 is YENEEA in the germline V gene. This CDR3 has 18 residues. Trimming at V came to 0 bases and at J to 2 bases, leaving 10 bases not matched to a gene. CDR3 bases: TGTGCCAGCAGCTTAGATTTAGGGGGGACAGGGACCAACACTGAAGCTTTCTTT. It yields the protein CASSLDLGGTGTNTEAFF.

The V and J genes are TRBV9 and TRBJ2-3, with TRBD2 matching 9 bases. Germline assignment: CDR1 SGDLS and CDR2 YYNGEE. The CDR3 spans 16 residues. The trim removed 1 base at V and 4 bases at J, leaving 7 bases unmatched. The CDR3 DNA reads as TGTGCCAGCAGCGTACGGGCGGGAGGGGGGGCAGATACGCAGTATTTT. It is translated as CASSVRAGGGADTQYF.

This chain joins TRBV28 and TRBJ1-1; TRBD1 matches at 8 bases. The CDR3 is 15 residues long. In germline, CDR1 is MDHEN, CDR2 SYDVKM. V dropped 5 bases and J dropped 5; count of bases not matched to a gene: 10. The CDR3 DNA is TGTGCCAGCAGTATTTCCGGGACAGGAAGTACTGAAGCTTTCTTT. Encoded protein: CASSISGTGSTEAFF.

This clone was counted between two and nine times. This CDR3 reads CASSDCPSLLVDNEKLFF. In DNA, the CDR3 is TGTGCCAGCAGTGACTGTCCAAGTCTCCTAGTCGACAATGAAAAACTGTTTTTT. The chain is built from TRBV6-1 and TRBJ1-4; no reliable D call. Germline V lookup: CDR1 MNHNS, CDR2 SASEGT. V was cut by 3 bases and J by 5 bases, with 22 bases left in between. The CDR3 runs 18 residues.

The chain joins TRBV27 to TRBJ2-3, with a tentative D call TRBD1 (6 bases). Trimming stripped 8 bases from V and 2 bases from J, with 20 bases between. This CDR3 comprises 16 residues. CDR1 and CDR2 from the germline V gene are MNHEY and SMNVEV (reference sequence). CDR3 nucleotides: TGTGCCAGCCGCCTCGGGCAGGGGCGAAACACAGATACGCAGTATTTT. It specifies CASRLGQGRNTDTQYF.

This sequence joins TRBV19 and TRBJ1-4; 7 positions match TRBD1. This CDR3 has 14 amino acids. Unmatched junction bases numbered 4, after V lost 6 bases and J lost 3 bases. Per the germline V gene, CDR1 is LNHDA and CDR2 is SQIVND (reference sequence). For the CDR3, the DNA is TGTGCCAGTAGCCTACAGGGGCCTAATGAAAAACTGTTTTTT. The encoded protein is CASSLQGPNEKLFF.

The chain is built from TRBV18 and TRBJ1-1; D unclear. The CDR3 runs to 14 residues. V lost 3 bases and J lost 2, with 10 bases in between. CDR1 is KGHSH, CDR2 LQKENI, per germline. CDR3 in amino acids: CASSPTQLNTEAFF. For the CDR3, the DNA is TGTGCCAGCTCACCGACTCAGCTCAACACTGAAGCTTTCTTT.

This clone has only a few counts. J is TRBJ2-7 and V is TRBV2; 11 nucleotides agree with TRBD2. Germline V gene sequence: CDR1 SNHLY, CDR2 FYNNEI. The length of the CDR3 is 14 residues. V lost 6 bases and J lost 5; bases outside the gene matches: 6. CDR3 sequence: CASSPLAGGNEQYF. The CDR3 DNA sequence: TGTGCCAGCAGCCCCCTAGCGGGAGGTAACGAGCAGTACTTC.

The chain is built from TRBV5-1 and TRBJ2-1; 8 positions match TRBD1. CDR3 size: 19 residues. J was trimmed by 0 bases and V by 0 bases; bases with no gene match: 11. Germline-derived CDR1 and CDR2 are SGHRS and YFSETQ. The CDR3: CASSLEFQGAGSSYNEQFF. Here the CDR3 DNA reads TGCGCCAGCAGCTTGGAGTTCCAGGGGGCGGGGAGCTCCTACAATGAGCAGTTCTTC.

CDR3 sequence reads: CASSLFGGNEQYF. CDR3 DNA: TGTGCCAGCTCACTCTTCGGGGGGAACGAGCAGTACTTC. The chain couples TRBV18 to TRBJ2-7, with 7 bases aligning to TRBD2. Germline V gene data show CDR1 as KGHSH and CDR2 as LQKENI. The CDR3 has 13 amino acids. With V trimmed by 4 bases and J by 5 bases, 5 bases remained unmatched.

This clone was counted a single time. The V gene is TRBV28, the J gene TRBJ2-7; TRBD2 aligns across 10 bases. Germline V gene lookup returns CDR1 MDHEN and CDR2 SYDVKM. V trimming: 6 bases; J trimming: 6 bases; junction bases outside the gene matches: 2. The CDR3 runs to 12 residues. Here the CDR3 DNA reads TGTGCCAGCAGCTCTAGCGGGAGCGAGCAGTACTTC. Encoded protein: CASSSSGSEQYF.

The chain couples TRBV5-1 to TRBJ2-3; D is perhaps TRBD1 (5 bases). V was clipped by 2 bases and J by 1 base, with 8 bases between them. The CDR3 covers 14 residues. Germline CDR1 is SGHRS and CDR2 is YFSETQ. The CDR3: CASSFGRGTDTQYF. As DNA, the CDR3 is TGCGCCAGCAGCTTCGGCAGGGGCACAGATACGCAGTATTTT. Based on the CDR3 plus reference TRBV5-1 and TRBJ2-3, the full variable domain is KAGVTQTPRYLIKTRGQQVTLSCSPISGHRSVSWYQQTPGQGLQFLFEYFSETQRNKGNFPGRFSGRQFSNSRSEMNVSTLELGDSALYLCASSFGRGTDTQYFGPGTRLTVL.

The V and J genes are TRBV5-4 and TRBJ2-7; 14 positions match TRBD2. There are 15 residues in the CDR3. V lost 4 bases to trimming and J lost 4 bases; unmatched junction nucleotides: 4. Germline V lookup: CDR1 SGHNT, CDR2 YYREEE (reference sequence). Here the CDR3 DNA reads TGTGCCAGCAGCACGGGACTAGCGGGAGAATACGAGCAGTACTTC. As protein: CASSTGLAGEYEQYF.

The V call is TRBV5-1, the J call TRBJ2-3; 7 bases are shared with TRBD2. This CDR3 spans 14 amino acids. The germline gives CDR1 SGHRS, CDR2 YFSETQ. Losses at the gene ends were 3 bases for V and 4 bases for J; bases not matched to a gene: 5. The CDR3 coding sequence is TGCGCCAGCAGCTCCGCGGCGGGAGCAGATACGCAGTATTTT. This translates into CASSSAAGADTQYF.

As regards this clone: The junction departs from the called germline gene at one end, perhaps through a read error. The chain links TRBV25-1 to TRBJ2-5; possibly TRBD1 for D (6 bases). The germline gives CDR1 MGHDK, CDR2 SYGVNS. The length of the CDR3 is 13 residues. The DNA for the CDR3 is TGTGCCAGCGGAGGACAGTACCAAGGGACCCAGTACTTC. It yields the protein CASGGQYQGTQYF.

Details on this clone: Compared with germline, one end of the junction differs, possibly owing to a read error. The chain links TRBV7-9 to TRBJ2-6; D is perhaps TRBD1 (5 bases). From germline, CDR1 is SEHNR and CDR2 FQNEAQ (reference sequence). The CDR3 runs 13 residues. The CDR3 sequence is CSSSLGALNVLTF. CDR3 in DNA: TGTTCCAGCAGCTTAGGGGCCCTCAACGTCCTGACTTTC.

This chain joins TRBV5-5 and TRBJ2-2; 7 bases fit TRBD1. Losses at the gene ends were 2 bases for V and 1 base for J; bases not matched to a gene: 5. CDR1 and CDR2 (germline): SGHKS, YYEKEE (reference sequence). The CDR3 extends over 16 amino acids. Here the CDR3 DNA reads TGTGCCAGCAGCTTTGGTGCAGGGGGGAACACCGGGGAGCTGTTTTTT. Protein: CASSFGAGGNTGELFF.

This clone appeared a single time. This rearrangement joins TRBV30 to TRBJ2-1, with TRBD2 identical over 13 bases. The CDR3 consists of 16 residues. Looked up from germline, CDR1 is GTSNPN and CDR2 is SVGIG (reference sequence). Trimming took 3 bases from V and 7 from J; bases not matched to a gene: 9. As DNA, the CDR3 is TGTGCCTGGAGATTTTCGGGACTAGCGGGAAAAAATGAGCAGTTCTTC. Its translation is CAWRFSGLAGKNEQFF.

CDR3 protein: CASSEGQPQHF. As DNA, the CDR3 is TGTGCCAGCTCCGAGGGCCAGCCCCAGCATTTT. The chain recombines TRBV28 with TRBJ1-5; D is unclear. CDR3 length equals 11 residues. Germline V lookup: CDR1 MDHEN, CDR2 SYDVKM. V lost 8 bases and J 7 bases, leaving 9 bases between the germline ends.

The V call is TRBV30, the J call TRBJ1-2, with TRBD1 matching over 8 bases. There are 17 residues in the CDR3. V was clipped by 0 bases and J by 4 bases; unmatched bases: 13. Germline V gives CDR1 GTSNPN, CDR2 SVGIG (reference sequence). The CDR3 spells CAWSVHRGDRIRYGYTF. Written as DNA, the CDR3 is TGTGCCTGGAGTGTCCACCGTGGGGACAGGATCCGCTATGGCTACACCTTC.

The chain uses TRBV11-3 and TRBJ2-1; no definite D call. This CDR3 comprises 15 residues. From germline, CDR1 is SGHNT and CDR2 YENEEA. V lost 3 bases to trimming and J lost 9 bases, with 18 bases between them. In DNA, the CDR3 is TGTGCCAGCAGCTTGCTGCGCTCCATGTACCGTGAGCAGTTCTTC. Its protein product is CASSLLRSMYREQFF.

This clone was seen once. This chain joins TRBV11-3 and TRBJ2-2; possible D gene TRBD1, 5 bases. V lost 6 bases to trimming and J lost 2 bases, with 10 bases between them. There are 14 residues in the CDR3. Per germline, CDR1 SGHNT and CDR2 YENEEA. CDR3 loop: CASRGRVNTGELFF. CDR3 nucleotides: TGTGCCAGCAGGGGGCGCGTCAACACCGGGGAGCTGTTTTTT.

The V and J genes are TRBV27 and TRBJ1-2; 12 nucleotides agree with TRBD1. Germline loops: CDR1 MNHEY, CDR2 SMNVEV (reference sequence). The CDR3 extends over 12 amino acids. V shed 6 bases and J 8 bases; nucleotides not matched to a gene: 1. The CDR3 DNA reads as TGTGCCAGCAGGGGGACAGGGGGCGGCTACACCTTC. This gives the protein CASRGTGGGYTF.

The chain couples TRBV9 to TRBJ1-6; D gene ambiguous. Germline assignment: CDR1 SGDLS and CDR2 YYNGEE. V lost 1 base, J lost 11 bases, and 13 bases lay in between. This CDR3 is built from 14 residues. CDR3: CASSVTGVRTPLHF. DNA for the CDR3: TGTGCCAGCAGCGTAACCGGGGTTAGGACACCCCTCCACTTT.